These 14 T cell receptor beta chains share one sample of origin, sequenced in a study of blood T cell repertoires in COVID-19. Data came from immunoSEQ multiplex PCR; TCRdb stores just in-frame clones and leaves some out. Among about 120,000 clones listed, 85% to 90% were seen once. The sample comprised peripheral blood. These receptors were obtained from a man between 65 and 85 years old with active or convalescent COVID-19.

This rearrangement joins TRBV14 to TRBJ2-5; 7 bases are a match to TRBD2. The CDR3 length is 12 residues. Germline V lookup: CDR1 SGHDN, CDR2 FVKESK. Trimming cost V 5 bases and J 5 bases; bases outside gene matches: 2. The CDR3 spells CASSWGGETQYF. In nucleotides, the CDR3 is TGTGCCAGCAGCTGGGGAGGGGAGACCCAGTACTTC.

V is TRBV19 and J is TRBJ1-1; 8 nucleotides align to TRBD1. This CDR3 has 15 amino acids. The V segment lost 5 bases and the J segment 4 bases; nucleotides outside the gene matches: 9. The germline V gene encodes CDR1 LNHDA and CDR2 SQIVND (reference sequence). The CDR3, as DNA: TGTGCCAGTAGTTCCAGGGGGCGGGTAGGCACTGAAGCTTTCTTT. Amino acids: CASSSRGRVGTEAFF.

This chain joins TRBV28 and TRBJ2-3, with D perhaps matching TRBD1 (10 bases). CDR3 length: 17 amino acids. The V gene lost 10 bases and the J gene lost 6 bases, with 29 bases spanning the gap. The V gene's germline CDR1 is MDHEN and CDR2 SYDVKM. CDR3 DNA sequence: TGTGCCATTCCCGGGACAGGGGCGGGAGGGCGCTTGGATACGCAGTATTTT. This gives the protein CAIPGTGAGGRLDTQYF. Looking up the rest from reference TRBV28 and TRBJ2-3 gives the full variable domain: DVKVTQSSRYLVKRTGEKVFLECVQDMDHENMFWYRQDPGLGLRLIYFSYDVKMKEKGDIPEGYSVSREKKERFSLILESASTNQTSMYLCAIPGTGAGGRLDTQYFGPGTRLTVL.

This chain links TRBV5-7 with TRBJ1-5; 9 bases agree with TRBD1. TRBV5-7 is an open reading frame, and its role is uncertain. The CDR3 runs to 15 residues. J lost 3 bases, V lost 4 bases, and 5 bases had no gene match. The chain's CDR3 is CASSQGTGHNQPQHF. CDR3 nucleotides: TGTGCCAGCAGCCAAGGGACAGGGCACAATCAGCCCCAGCATTTT.

V and J are TRBV19 and TRBJ1-1; TRBD1 agrees at 8 bases. The germline gives CDR1 LNHDA, CDR2 SQIVND (reference sequence). The CDR3 contains 15 residues. The junction had 7 bases not matched to a gene; V was cut back by 3 bases and J by 4 bases. The CDR3 reads CASSIIRTGFTEAFF. CDR3 DNA sequence: TGTGCCAGTAGTATTATAAGGACAGGGTTCACTGAAGCTTTCTTT.

This sequence joins TRBV5-1 and TRBJ2-5; TRBD1 agrees at 10 bases. The CDR3 has 15 amino acids. Losses at the gene ends were 3 bases for V and 5 bases for J; bases not matched to a gene: 7. The germline CDR1 and CDR2 sequences are SGHRS and YFSETQ. The DNA for the CDR3 is TGCGCCAGCAGCTCCGGGACAGGGGACAGGGAGACCCAGTACTTC. As protein: CASSSGTGDRETQYF. Complete variable domain (other parts from reference TRBV5-1 and TRBJ2-5): KAGVTQTPRYLIKTRGQQVTLSCSPISGHRSVSWYQQTPGQGLQFLFEYFSETQRNKGNFPGRFSGRQFSNSRSEMNVSTLELGDSALYLCASSSGTGDRETQYFGPGTRLLVL.

J is TRBJ2-1 and V is TRBV7-6, with TRBD2 as a possible D gene (6 bases). V lost 4 bases, J lost 2 bases, and 12 bases lay in between. CDR3 length: 15 amino acids. CDR1 is SGHVS, CDR2 FNYEAQ, per germline. The CDR3 sequence is CASSSGTSPYNEQFF. CDR3 DNA sequence: TGTGCCAGCAGCTCCGGGACTTCCCCCTACAATGAGCAGTTCTTC.

This clone showed up just once. The chain carries TRBV5-1 and TRBJ2-7; 8 bases are shared with TRBD1. Germline V gene lookup returns CDR1 SGHRS and CDR2 YFSETQ. This CDR3 spans 13 amino acids. J gave up 3 bases and V 4 bases, and 3 bases lay outside the gene matches. The DNA of the CDR3 is TGCGCCAGCAGCGCAGACAGGGGCTACGAGCAGTACTTC. It codes for CASSADRGYEQYF.

The rearrangement uses TRBV7-2 and TRBJ1-1; perhaps TRBD1 as D (5 bases). The CDR3 sequence is 12 residues long. Germline assignment: CDR1 SGHTA and CDR2 FQGNSA. V was trimmed by 3 bases and J by 6 bases, leaving 8 bases between them. The CDR3 reads CASSFRGAEAFF. The CDR3 DNA follows: TGTGCCAGCAGCTTCCGGGGGGCTGAAGCTTTCTTT.

The chain combines TRBV5-1 with TRBJ2-5; TRBD1 aligns across 8 bases. The V segment lost 4 bases and the J segment 4 bases; nucleotides outside the gene matches: 6. CDR3 length equals 14 residues. The germline CDR1 and CDR2 sequences are SGHRS and YFSETQ. The chain's CDR3 is CASSQTGAVETQYF. The CDR3 nucleotides are TGCGCCAGCAGCCAGACAGGGGCGGTAGAGACCCAGTACTTC.

The gene calls are TRBV29-1 and TRBJ2-7; 13 bases map to TRBD2. V lost 8 bases and J lost 4; bases outside the gene matches: 5. Germline assignment: CDR1 SQVTM and CDR2 ANQGSEA. The CDR3 has 13 residues. Written as DNA, the CDR3 is TGCAGCATACGGACTAGCGGGAGTTACGAGCAGTACTTC. Translation gives CSIRTSGSYEQYF.

The chain uses TRBV19 and TRBJ1-2; D may be TRBD1 (6 bases). Germline assignment: CDR1 LNHDA and CDR2 SQIVND (reference sequence). This CDR3 region has 15 residues. The V end was cut by 5 bases, the J end by 4 bases, with 17 bases between. The chain's CDR3 is CASSRVGDNAYGYTF. The DNA of the CDR3 is TGTGCCAGTAGTCGGGTTGGGGACAACGCCTATGGCTACACCTTC.

This sequence joins TRBV5-1 and TRBJ2-1; TRBD2 aligns across 10 bases. V was pared by 4 bases and J by 8 bases, with 9 bases of the junction left unmatched. The CDR3 sequence is 15 residues long. Germline assignment: CDR1 SGHRS and CDR2 YFSETQ. DNA for the CDR3: TGCGCCAGCAGCATAAGCGGGAGGGCCGTTGATGAGCAGTTCTTC. It is translated as CASSISGRAVDEQFF.

V and J are TRBV7-2 and TRBJ2-7; D might be TRBD1 (6 bases). V shed 5 bases and J shed 3 bases, with 14 bases lying between them. This CDR3 region has 14 residues. Per the germline V gene, CDR1 is SGHTA and CDR2 is FQGNSA. CDR3 amino acids: CASSVTGHNYEQYF. CDR3 in DNA: TGTGCCAGCAGCGTAACGGGACACAACTACGAGCAGTACTTC.